This note documents a single TCR beta chain sequence. This receptor's antigen is unknown. No base quality information exists; no much larger clone differs at one position. The data derive from a study of blood T cell repertoires in COVID-19 (TCRdb year 2020). Context from the whole study: The collaborator samples originated in the United States, Italy and Spain and spanned the acute and convalescent phases of COVID-19. The material from the prospective study consisted of cDNA or gDNA derived from T cells, B-cell-depleted T cells, or PBMCs. Deeply sampled blood TCRbeta repertoires from subjects exposed to, actively infected with, or recovered from COVID-19 were included in the dataset. A freely available public database, intended as a resource for researchers studying the immune response to SARS-CoV-2, is where the repertoires were released. The samples were drawn from two sources: the first 160 participants of the ongoing ImmuneRACE study, and 1,254 subjects contributed by 6 global collaborators. Sample metadata almost always included a de-identified subject ID, COVID-19 status, age in years and sex. Where HLA class I and class II types were available, the types were taken from metadata supplied by the sample provider, not from assay-based typing.

In the prospective study, participants were roughly 18 to 90 years old, resided in about two dozen geographic areas of the United States, and were enrolled through a virtual design. In the prospective study, cohorts were assigned on the basis of participant-reported clinical history obtained from a screening survey and a study questionnaire. A participant counted as exposed if, within 2 weeks of entering the study, that participant had been in contact with someone who had a PCR-confirmed or clinician-diagnosed COVID-19 case. In the prospective study, mobile phlebotomists collected whole blood, serum and a nasopharyngeal or oropharyngeal swab from each participant. Additional blood draws and questionnaires over an approximately 2-month period could optionally be provided by prospective study participants. Before DNA extraction, blood samples from the prospective study were shipped at room temperature or frozen.

For this chain, trimming is 4 bases at the V end and 1 base at the J end, and the number of junction bases without a gene match is 17. From the cysteine up to the phenylalanine, the CDR3 has a length of 20 residues. Of the read, only the CDR3 DNA is kept; its 60 bases are in frame from base 1. The germline V gene yields MGHRA for CDR1 and YSYEKL for CDR2. The immunoSEQ Assay, a bias-controlled multiplex PCR, was used to amplify TCRbeta CDR3 regions from genomic DNA. As for the authors' bioinformatics: Nucleated cell counts per sample were estimated from amplification of reference gene primers within the assay. Sequence reads were collapsed and filtered to measure the absolute abundance of every unique TCRbeta CDR3 rearrangement. For each sample, productive Simpson clonality was calculated as the square root of Simpson's diversity index across productive rearrangements. The clones in this table, taken by TCRdb from immuneACCESS, are in-frame only. Not every clone is retained; where verified, under half of the shortfall comes from an unresolved V gene, and the cause of the rest is unknown. V and J calls and clone size follow that table, whereas D and trimming were derived from the DNA. Counted in this sample were some 320,000 clones; 90% of them appeared once. The ten largest make up 3.5% to 5% of the sample.

Study-wide conclusions, independent of this receptor: Clinical and demographic metadata were provided uncurated, with the amount varying by source and participant.

The chain was built from TRBV4-1 and TRBJ2-4; 9 central bases correspond to TRBD2. This clonotype was sampled from a woman in her 30s who had been exposed to COVID-19. The sample taken for sequencing was PBMCs or T cells enriched from blood (not recorded which). At the DNA level, the sequence is TGCGCCAGCAGCCCTGGGATAGCGGGGGTAAACCCCTTGGCCAAAAACATTCAGTACTTC. Its translation is CASSPGIAGVNPLAKNIQYF.